This T cell receptor beta chain derives from a study of OX40 agonist ivuxolimab in advanced cancers. Study-wide points: CD4+ and CD8+ blood T cells expanded clonally by week 6 at 0.1 to 3.0 mg/kg.

This CDR3 is built from 14 residues. Germline CDR1 is MNHEY and CDR2 is SMNVEV (reference sequence). The V and J ends lost 6 bases and 3 bases respectively, with 15 bases between them. Method: immunoSEQ multiplex PCR; TCRdb's copy keeps in-frame clones and lacks some. The sample shows about 79,000 clones, 80% to 95% of them seen only once. A word on this clone: Its cognate antigen is unknown.

The source was CD4+ or CD8+ T cells sorted from blood, collected in a trial of the OX40 agonist ivuxolimab. The clonotype comes from an adult with an advanced solid tumor such as melanoma, head and neck, liver or kidney cancer. The chain links TRBV27 to TRBJ2-7; D is perhaps TRBD1 or TRBD2 (6 bases each). The CDR3, as DNA: TGTGCCAGCAGCACACAAGAGGGGGGCTACGAGCAGTACTTC. This sequence encodes CASSTQEGGYEQYF.